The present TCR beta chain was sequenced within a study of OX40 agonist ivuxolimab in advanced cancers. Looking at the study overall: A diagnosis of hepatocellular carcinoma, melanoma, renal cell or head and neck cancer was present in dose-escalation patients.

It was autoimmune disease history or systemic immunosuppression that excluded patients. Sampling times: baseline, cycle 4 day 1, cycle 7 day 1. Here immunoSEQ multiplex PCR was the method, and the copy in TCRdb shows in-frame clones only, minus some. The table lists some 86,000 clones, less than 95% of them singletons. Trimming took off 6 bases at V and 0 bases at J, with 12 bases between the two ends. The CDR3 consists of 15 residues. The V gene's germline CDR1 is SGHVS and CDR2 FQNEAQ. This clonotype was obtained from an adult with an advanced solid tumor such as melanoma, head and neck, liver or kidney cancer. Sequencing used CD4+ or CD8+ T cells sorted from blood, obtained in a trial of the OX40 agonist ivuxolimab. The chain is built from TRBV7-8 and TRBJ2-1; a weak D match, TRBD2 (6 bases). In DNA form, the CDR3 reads TGTGCCAGCAGACCTACTAGCAGCTCCTACAATGAGCAGTTCTTC. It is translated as CASRPTSSSYNEQFF.